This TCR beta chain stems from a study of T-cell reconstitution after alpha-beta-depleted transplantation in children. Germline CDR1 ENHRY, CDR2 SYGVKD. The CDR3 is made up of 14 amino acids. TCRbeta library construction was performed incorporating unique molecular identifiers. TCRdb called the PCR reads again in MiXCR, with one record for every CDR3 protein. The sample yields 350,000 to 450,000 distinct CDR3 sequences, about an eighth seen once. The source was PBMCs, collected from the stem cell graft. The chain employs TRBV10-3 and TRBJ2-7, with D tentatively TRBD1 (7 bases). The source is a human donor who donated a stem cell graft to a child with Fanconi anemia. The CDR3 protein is CATSRGANSDEQYV. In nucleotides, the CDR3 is TGTGCGACCTCCAGGGGGGCGAATTCGGACGAGCAGTACGTC.